Listed below are T cell receptor beta chains from one sample, sequenced in a study of T-cell reconstitution after alpha-beta-depleted transplantation in children. TCRdb reprocessed the PCR reads with MiXCR, giving one entry per CDR3 protein. The table includes approximately 500,000 distinct CDR3 sequences, 27% detected once. The sequences come from PBMCs, collected before TCRalphabeta/CD19-depleted stem cell transplant. The receptors originated from a boy in the first two years of life with Wiskott-Aldrich syndrome, due to receive a stem cell transplant. Each CDR3 is given with its conserved first and last residue. A D gene is named only where the DNA matches it firmly. Only some rows state a clone size, as once, few, many or a class for expanded clones.

abundance,d_gene,v_gene,j_gene,CDR3nt,CDR3aa
few,TRBD2,TRBV5-1,TRBJ2-7,TGCGCCAGCAGCTCGGGACTAGCGGGAAAAAGCTCCTACGAGCAGTACTTC,CASSSGLAGKSSYEQYF
.,.,TRBV5-8,TRBJ1-5,TGTGCCAGCAGCCGCATCCTGGGGGCGCTGGGCAATCAGCCCCAGCATTTT,CASSRILGALGNQPQHF
.,.,TRBV29-1,TRBJ2-1,TGCAGCGTTTGGAGGAATGAGCAGTTCTTC,CSVWRNEQFF
.,TRBD1,TRBV20-1,TRBJ2-7,TGCAGTGCTAGAGTGAGGACAGGGGGGCACGAGCAGTACTTC,CSARVRTGGHEQYF
few,TRBD1,TRBV25-1,TRBJ1-1,TGTGCCAGCAGTGCAGCCGGGACAGAAAACACTGAAGCTTTCTTT,CASSAAGTENTEAFF
few,TRBD1,TRBV12-3/TRBV12-4,TRBJ1-2,TGTGCCAGCAGTTTAACGGGACAGAACGGCTACACCTTC,CASSLTGQNGYTF
.,TRBD2,TRBV10-3,TRBJ2-3,TGTGCCATCAGTCCTGGGACTAGCGGGAGGCCGAGCACAGATACGCAGTATTTT,CAISPGTSGRPSTDTQYF
.,.,TRBV18,TRBJ2-3,TGTGCCAGCTCAGGCATCCCCACAGATACGCAGTATTTT,CASSGIPTDTQYF
.,.,TRBV6-5,TRBJ1-5,TGTGCCAGCAGTTATTCTGGAAGCAATCAGCCCCAGCATTTT,CASSYSGSNQPQHF
.,TRBD2,TRBV5-1,TRBJ2-3,TGCGCCAGCAGCCCCGGAGGCGGGAGCGTGGATACGCAGTATTTT,CASSPGGGSVDTQYF
.,.,TRBV6-4,TRBJ2-1,TGTGCCAGCAGTGGGGAGGCCCACGGAGAGCAGTTCTTC,CASSGEAHGEQFF
.,TRBD2,TRBV28,TRBJ2-7,TGTGCCAGCAGTCCAACACTAGCGGGGGTATACGAGCAGTACTTC,CASSPTLAGVYEQYF
.,TRBD1,TRBV7-9,TRBJ1-1,TGTGCCAGCAGCGTACCGGGACAGGGGGCGCCCAGCACTGAAGCTTTCTTT,CASSVPGQGAPSTEAFF
.,.,TRBV18,TRBJ2-7,TGTGCCAGCTCTCCCAAATGGCTCTACGAGCAGTACTTC,CASSPKWLYEQYF
once,.,TRBV5-1,TRBJ2-3,TGCGCCAGCAGGGTAAAGGGTCGGACAGATACGCAGTATTTT,CASRVKGRTDTQYF
.,.,TRBV28,TRBJ2-7,TGTGCCAGCAGTTTTAGGGTGGGGGAGCAGTACTTC,CASSFRVGEQYF
.,TRBD2,TRBV20-1,TRBJ2-1,TGCAGTGCTAGAGGCACTAGCGGTCATCCCCAGTTCTTC,CSARGTSGHPQFF
.,.,TRBV28,TRBJ1-1,TGTGCCAGCAGTTTAAAGATAAGGAACACTGAAGCTTTCTTT,CASSLKIRNTEAFF
few,.,TRBV28,TRBJ2-5,TGTGCCAGCAGTCCCTCAGGGACCCAGTACTTC,CASSPSGTQYF
many,.,TRBV24-1,TRBJ2-1,TGTGCCACCAGTGATCAGGCCAGGGGCGCAATTAATGAGCAGTTCTTC,CATSDQARGAINEQFF
.,.,TRBV25-1,TRBJ2-1,TGTGCCAGCAGTGAATCTGGTGGTTCGGTTCATGAGCAGTTCTTC,CASSESGGSVHEQFF
many,.,TRBV4-1,TRBJ2-1,TGCGCCAGCAGGCCTCGACTAGGGGGGTCCAATGAGCAGTTCTTC,CASRPRLGGSNEQFF
few,TRBD1,TRBV27,TRBJ1-2,TGTGCCAGCGGACAGGGGTCGACATATGGCTACACCTTC,CASGQGSTYGYTF
.,.,TRBV3-1,TRBJ2-1,TGTGCCAGCACCCAAGCGCTAGGGAATGAGCAGTTCTTC,CASTQALGNEQFF
.,.,TRBV20-1,TRBJ2-1,TGCAGTGCCGTAGGCAGGACTACGTTCAATGAGCAGTTCTTC,CSAVGRTTFNEQFF
few,TRBD2,TRBV10-3,TRBJ2-1,TGTGCCATCTCGACTAGCGGGAGGGTTAATGAGCAGTTCTTC,CAISTSGRVNEQFF
.,TRBD2,TRBV12-3/TRBV12-4,TRBJ2-1,TGTGCCAGCAGTTTCCCGGCCCCCTTAGCGGGAGGTCAAAATGAGCAGTTCTTC,CASSFPAPLAGGQNEQFF
few,.,TRBV7-2,TRBJ1-1,TGTGCCAGCAGTCCTCAATTGAACACTGAAGCTTTCTTT,CASSPQLNTEAFF
.,TRBD1,TRBV2,TRBJ1-1,TGTGCCAGCAGGACGGGACAGGGGGGTCTCACTGAAGCTTTCTTT,CASRTGQGGLTEAFF
few,TRBD1,TRBV29-1,TRBJ1-1,TGCAGCGTGAGACAGGGGGCCGGGGACACTGAAGCTTTCTTT,CSVRQGAGDTEAFF
few,.,TRBV12-3/TRBV12-4,TRBJ1-2,TGTGCCAGCAGTTTATCCCATTCCCCGGTAGCTAACTATGGCTACACCTTC,CASSLSHSPVANYGYTF
once,.,TRBV7-3,TRBJ2-3,TGTGCCAGCAGCGACCAACAGGGTCGCACAGATACGCAGTATTTT,CASSDQQGRTDTQYF
.,TRBD1,TRBV18,TRBJ2-1,TGTGCCAGCTCAAGGACAGGGAGCTTAAATGAGCAGTTCTTC,CASSRTGSLNEQFF
few,.,TRBV5-1,TRBJ1-1,TGCGCCAGCAGCTTGGGAAGGGAAGGTGAAGCTTTCTTT,CASSLGREGEAFF
few,TRBD1,TRBV19,TRBJ2-7,TGTGCCACCTCGGACAGGGCATACGAGCAGTACTTC,CATSDRAYEQYF
.,.,TRBV27,TRBJ2-1,TGTGCCAGCAGTTTCGACACCTACAATGAGCAGTTCTTC,CASSFDTYNEQFF
once,TRBD2,TRBV2,TRBJ2-5,TGTGCCAGCACTAGCGGGATGGCTATTGAAGAGACCCAGTACTTC,CASTSGMAIEETQYF
.,.,TRBV6-1,TRBJ1-2,TGTGCCAGCAGTCTTGGACAGTATAATGGCTACACCTTC,CASSLGQYNGYTF
.,.,TRBV20-1,TRBJ2-1,TGCAGTGCTAGATGGCGTAATGAGCAGTTCTTC,CSARWRNEQFF
few,TRBD2,TRBV5-1,TRBJ2-1,TGCGCCAGCAGCTTGGGCGGGAGGGCCGGTAGTGAGCAGTTCTTC,CASSLGGRAGSEQFF
.,TRBD1,TRBV27,TRBJ2-1,TGTGCCAGCAGTTTATCATCCGGGACAGGGAAGTTTGATGAGCAGTTCTTC,CASSLSSGTGKFDEQFF
.,TRBD1,TRBV13,TRBJ1-2,TGTGCCAGCAGCTCTTTGGGGACAGCGGTTGGCTACACCTTC,CASSSLGTAVGYTF
.,TRBD2,TRBV5-1,TRBJ2-5,TGCGCCAGCAGCCGGCGCCTAGCGGGAGAAGAGACCCAGTACTTC,CASSRRLAGEETQYF